A selection of T cell receptor beta chains follows, all from one sample in a study of blood T cell repertoires in COVID-19. Repertoires were generated with immunoSEQ multiplex PCR, while TCRdb's copy carries only in-frame clones and drops some. The table has around 370,000 clones, roughly 86% seen once; the top ten hold 7.3%. Material for sequencing was peripheral blood. Source of these receptors: an older woman with COVID-19, enrolled during active disease. CDR3s include the opening cysteine and the closing phenylalanine or tryptophan. The order of the fields is D gene, clone size, V gene, CDR3 protein. D genes are given only for firm matches. Expanded clones are given a class, and other clones once, few, many or no size at all.

d_call: -
clone_size: -
v_call: TRBV14
cdr3_aa: CASSQDGSRADTQYF

d_call: -
clone_size: -
v_call: TRBV7-8
cdr3_aa: CASSLRGGMRSNEQFF

d_call: -
clone_size: -
v_call: TRBV30
cdr3_aa: CAWTIKSGIYEQYF

d_call: -
clone_size: -
v_call: TRBV6-5
cdr3_aa: CASSYSRGFGYTF

d_call: -
clone_size: -
v_call: TRBV24-1
cdr3_aa: CATSDLRGKPSTDTQYF

d_call: TRBD2
clone_size: -
v_call: TRBV5-4
cdr3_aa: CASSYSGGRSYEQYF

d_call: TRBD2
clone_size: -
v_call: TRBV7-2
cdr3_aa: CASSFPAGGLRTGELFF

d_call: -
clone_size: -
v_call: TRBV29-1
cdr3_aa: CSVTESNTEAFF

d_call: -
clone_size: once
v_call: TRBV28
cdr3_aa: CASSFMYEQYF

d_call: -
clone_size: -
v_call: TRBV5-1
cdr3_aa: CASSSTDSGETQYF

d_call: -
clone_size: -
v_call: TRBV5-1
cdr3_aa: CASRATSGTEAFF

d_call: -
clone_size: -
v_call: TRBV6-2/TRBV6-3
cdr3_aa: CASSYSGGGGNQPQHF

d_call: -
clone_size: -
v_call: TRBV5-6
cdr3_aa: CASSWDTNTEAFF

d_call: -
clone_size: -
v_call: TRBV2
cdr3_aa: CASRAGLTTPEAFF

d_call: -
clone_size: -
v_call: TRBV6-2/TRBV6-3
cdr3_aa: CASSYPTIYTQYF

d_call: TRBD1
clone_size: -
v_call: TRBV29-1
cdr3_aa: CSVFRQGERQYF

d_call: TRBD2
clone_size: few
v_call: TRBV4-1
cdr3_aa: CASSQDEYAGGLTDTQYF

d_call: -
clone_size: -
v_call: TRBV7-2
cdr3_aa: CASSLFYQPQHF

d_call: TRBD1
clone_size: -
v_call: TRBV3-1/TRBV3-2
cdr3_aa: CASSPGTGGTEAFF

d_call: TRBD1
clone_size: -
v_call: TRBV28
cdr3_aa: CASSLYRGNSPLHF

d_call: TRBD1
clone_size: once
v_call: TRBV18
cdr3_aa: CASSLLDRGTHEQYF

d_call: TRBD1
clone_size: -
v_call: TRBV27
cdr3_aa: CASAPTGGTYGYTF

d_call: TRBD1
clone_size: -
v_call: TRBV3-1/TRBV3-2
cdr3_aa: CASSQWTGDPDTQYF

d_call: TRBD2
clone_size: -
v_call: TRBV11-2
cdr3_aa: CASSLWTSASYEQYF

d_call: -
clone_size: -
v_call: TRBV6-5
cdr3_aa: CASSYSLVAGYEQYF

d_call: -
clone_size: -
v_call: TRBV24-1
cdr3_aa: CATSDPSRDTYEQYF

d_call: -
clone_size: -
v_call: TRBV5-1
cdr3_aa: CASSPAPGGDNQPQHF

d_call: -
clone_size: few
v_call: TRBV29-1
cdr3_aa: CSVEDYRNTEAFF

d_call: -
clone_size: -
v_call: TRBV28
cdr3_aa: CASGPLSYEQYF

d_call: TRBD1
clone_size: once
v_call: TRBV3-1/TRBV3-2
cdr3_aa: CASSPTGDGELFF

d_call: -
clone_size: -
v_call: TRBV5-6
cdr3_aa: CASSLASAKNIQYF

d_call: TRBD1
clone_size: once
v_call: TRBV9
cdr3_aa: CASSAGQFSGNTIYF

d_call: -
clone_size: -
v_call: TRBV5-4
cdr3_aa: CASSFPQGQDTQYF

d_call: TRBD2
clone_size: -
v_call: TRBV2
cdr3_aa: CASSLAGVETQYF

d_call: TRBD1
clone_size: -
v_call: TRBV19
cdr3_aa: CASKRDSGHINQPQHF

d_call: -
clone_size: -
v_call: TRBV18
cdr3_aa: CASSRQASNTEAFF

d_call: -
clone_size: -
v_call: TRBV6-2/TRBV6-3
cdr3_aa: CASSRGQRGEKLFF

d_call: -
clone_size: -
v_call: TRBV29-1
cdr3_aa: CSVKVNRDRGTEAFF

d_call: -
clone_size: once
v_call: TRBV5-1
cdr3_aa: CASSLAGGDSPLHF

d_call: -
clone_size: -
v_call: TRBV5-4
cdr3_aa: CASSLAGVVAGELFF

d_call: TRBD1
clone_size: few
v_call: TRBV19
cdr3_aa: CACGTARPWPQHF

d_call: -
clone_size: -
v_call: TRBV27
cdr3_aa: CASRSTRASGANVLTF

d_call: -
clone_size: -
v_call: TRBV27
cdr3_aa: CASSLSSYTEAFF

d_call: TRBD1
clone_size: -
v_call: TRBV5-6
cdr3_aa: CASSSRDRGSGYTF

d_call: -
clone_size: -
v_call: TRBV4-3
cdr3_aa: CASSQDLEQPQHF

d_call: -
clone_size: -
v_call: TRBV4-2
cdr3_aa: CASSQENPSTSYTF